This TCR beta chain was retrieved from a study of shared clonotypes between healthy human individuals (dated by TCRdb to the early 2020s). About the full investigation: Two women and three men aged 18 to 49 years were included in the cohort. For each donor, CD4 naive and CD4 memory were each run on three plates, CD8 naive on two plates, and CD8 memory on one plate. The study deeply sequenced blood TCR repertoires of about 5 healthy adults to estimate repertoire size and the extent of clonotype sharing between individuals. To increase sequencing depth and limit assay-specific biases, different laboratories used diverse techniques to prepare libraries and sequence TCR repertoires. Per donor, leukapheresis produced somewhere between about 0.9 and 10 billion PBMCs. Paper-wide results and their limitations: Sampling was limited to blood, and TCR repertoires in tissue likely differ from TCR repertoires in blood. The genetic and exposure-history diversity represented was limited by the small number of donors. Rarefaction of sorted-subset datasets indicated incomplete sequencing despite the large sequencing depth. Estimated clonotype richness was generally larger for naive than for memory subsets. Clonotypes shared by all four sorted-subset donors showed higher generation probabilities than non-shared clonotypes. Pairwise subsampling indicated that sequencing depth was expected to affect the degree of clonotype sharing among donors. Sharing across several donors was observed for roughly 5% of naive CD4, 3% to 3.5% of naive CD8, about 2.5% of memory CD4, and about 0.4% of memory CD8 clonotypes.

As for this clone: The antigen it recognizes is unknown. Per-base qualities were not stored, and no clone one base away is much larger.

Using the deep immunoSEQ assay, TCR CDR3 regions were amplified from genomic DNA by multiplex PCR. Extracted genomic DNA from each cell subset was spread evenly across all wells of several immunoSEQ 96-well plates, with each plate serving as a replicate. Each replicate PCR for sorted subsets received roughly 0.2 ug genomic DNA, equal to around 32,000 T cell genomes. The purified libraries were quantified using a Qubit 3.0 fluorometer, sized with a Bioanalyzer 2100, and then quantified again using the KAPA Library Quantification kit. Each immunoSEQ 96-well plate was sequenced on its own single-read 150-cycle Illumina NextSeq 550 flow cell. The authors' analysis ran thus. Because the immunoSEQ output held only junctional sequences and lacked quality scores, the filtering could not match the filtering applied to full-length reads. To assign V/J genes and CDR3, sequences were annotated against IMGT germline references using PyIR, a Python wrapper for IgBLAST v1.9. Reads were removed for weak V/J assignments (E-value above 1e-6), missing CDR3, stop codons, out-of-frame junctions, or ambiguous translated residues. V3J clonotypes were defined as sequences sharing the same inferred V gene, J gene, and CDR3 amino acid sequence. Percentage overlap between repertoires was computed as shared unique clonotypes divided by the size of the smaller repertoire. Richness of each repertoire was evaluated using RTK rarefaction, the Chao1 estimator, and Recon v2.1 estimates of unobserved clonotypes. OLGA was used to compute generation probabilities for all TCRbeta clonotypes that the gDNA method yielded from a few donors. The source is immuneACCESS, and TCRdb retained only in-frame sequences with V and J called. Part of the clones is not carried over; for the studies checked, unresolved V genes explain less than half of this, and the remainder is unexplained. The DNA gave D and trimming, while V, J and clone size come from that table. The sample contains 2 million to 2.5 million clones, roughly 93% of them found a single time. The ten top clones hold 0.35% to 0.45% of the sample.

The donors were healthy, HIV-negative adults with no recently reported acute infections or vaccinations. Only Caucasian adults living in Nashville, Tennessee, USA were represented among the donors. CD4+ T cells were enriched through magnetic negative selection, after which naive cells were positively selected on CD45RA and the remaining negative fraction served as the memory subset. Blood was collected by leukapheresis, and PBMCs were isolated by Ficoll-Histopaque density gradient centrifugation and then cryopreserved in liquid nitrogen vapor phase. Analytical flow cytometry was used to check the purity and quantity of every magnetically sorted T cell population. Genomic DNA was isolated from each sorted fraction and quantified by UV absorbance on a Nanodrop 2000c. The CDR3 starts with the cysteine, ends with the phenylalanine, and has 13 residues. The read is trimmed to its CDR3 DNA, 39 bases read in frame from base 1. Per the germline V gene (reference sequence), SSHAT is the CDR1 and FNYEAQ is the CDR2. V is pared back by 3 bases and J by 2 bases, with 8 bases lying between the germline termini.

The rearranged segments are TRBV7-7 and TRBJ2-7; no D segment can be confidently identified. This sequence was found in a man between 18 and 29 years old in good health. Some clones in this sample may be carry-over from other donors' samples. The sequenced sample consisted of naive CD4+ T cells from PBMCs. This specimen's cell subset or site label, per the study, means: CD45RA+ positively selected. The sequenced DNA is TGTGCCAGCAGCTTTTCGCCTACCTACGAGCAGTACTTC. It codes for CASSFSPTYEQYF.